This T cell receptor (beta chain) comes out of a study of PD-L1 blockade in urothelial cancer. About the research overall: Anywhere from 0 to 3 prior chemotherapy regimens had been received by patients.

Assay used: immunoSEQ multiplex PCR; TCRdb lists only in-frame clones, some missing. The table lists 43,000 or so clones, around 81% of them singletons. V lost 0 bases and J 5 bases, leaving 16 bases between the germline ends. The CDR3 runs 16 residues. The V gene's germline CDR1 is MNHEY and CDR2 SVGAGI. Time point noted: pretreatment peripheral blood. The rearrangement joins TRBV6-5 to TRBJ2-5; D not resolved. The sequencing here drew on PBMCs, taken around atezolizumab (anti-PD-L1) treatment. The receptor was derived from a man aged 60-69 years with urothelial cancer. The CDR3 nucleotides read TGTGCCAGCAGTTACTCGATCCAGGCCCCTTGGGAGACCCAGTACTTC. It codes for CASSYSIQAPWETQYF.